This T cell receptor beta chain was observed in a study of blood T cell repertoires in COVID-19. Repertoires were generated with immunoSEQ multiplex PCR, while TCRdb's copy carries only in-frame clones and drops some. The data show under 150,000 clones, under 90% seen once. On this clone itself: Other DNA sequences in the same sample also yield this CDR3.

The germline CDR1 and CDR2 sequences are SGHVS and FNYEAQ. V was shortened by 1 base and J by 4 bases, with 8 bases between the two germline ends. The CDR3 is 14 amino acids. This clonotype was obtained from a human donor in a cohort sampled during active COVID-19. The sequencing sample was made of peripheral blood. This sequence joins TRBV7-6 and TRBJ1-5; D remains unclear. The DNA for the CDR3 is TGTGCCAGCAGCTTAGGCCAGTCAAATCAGCCCCAGCATTTT. Its translation is CASSLGQSNQPQHF.